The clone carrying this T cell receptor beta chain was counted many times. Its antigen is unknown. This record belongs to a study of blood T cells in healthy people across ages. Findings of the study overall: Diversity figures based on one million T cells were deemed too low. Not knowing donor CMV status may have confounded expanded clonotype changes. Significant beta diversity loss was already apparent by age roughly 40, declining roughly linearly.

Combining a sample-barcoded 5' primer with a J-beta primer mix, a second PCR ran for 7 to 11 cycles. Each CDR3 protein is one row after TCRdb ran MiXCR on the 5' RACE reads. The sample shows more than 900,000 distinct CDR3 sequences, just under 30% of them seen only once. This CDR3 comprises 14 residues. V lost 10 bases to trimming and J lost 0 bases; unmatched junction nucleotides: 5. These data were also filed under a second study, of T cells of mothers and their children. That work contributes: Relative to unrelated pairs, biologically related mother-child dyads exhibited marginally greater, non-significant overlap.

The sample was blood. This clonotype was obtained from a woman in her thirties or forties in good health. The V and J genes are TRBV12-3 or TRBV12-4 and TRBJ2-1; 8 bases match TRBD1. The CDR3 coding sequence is TGTGCCACCGGACAGGGAAGCTCCTACAATGAGCAGTTCTTC. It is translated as CATGQGSSYNEQFF.